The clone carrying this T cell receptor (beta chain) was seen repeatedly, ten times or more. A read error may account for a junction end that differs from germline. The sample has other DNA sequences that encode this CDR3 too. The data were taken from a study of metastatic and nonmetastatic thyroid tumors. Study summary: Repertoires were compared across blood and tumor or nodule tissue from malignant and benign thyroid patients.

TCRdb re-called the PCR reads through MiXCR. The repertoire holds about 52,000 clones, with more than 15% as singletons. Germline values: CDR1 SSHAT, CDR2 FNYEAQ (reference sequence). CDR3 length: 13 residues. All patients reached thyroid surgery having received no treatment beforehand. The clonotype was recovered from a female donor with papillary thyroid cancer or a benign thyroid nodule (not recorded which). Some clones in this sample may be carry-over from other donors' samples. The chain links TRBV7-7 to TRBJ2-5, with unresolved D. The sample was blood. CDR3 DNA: TGTGCTAGCAGCTTAGCCCGGAGAGAGACCCAGTACTTC. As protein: CASSLARRETQYF.